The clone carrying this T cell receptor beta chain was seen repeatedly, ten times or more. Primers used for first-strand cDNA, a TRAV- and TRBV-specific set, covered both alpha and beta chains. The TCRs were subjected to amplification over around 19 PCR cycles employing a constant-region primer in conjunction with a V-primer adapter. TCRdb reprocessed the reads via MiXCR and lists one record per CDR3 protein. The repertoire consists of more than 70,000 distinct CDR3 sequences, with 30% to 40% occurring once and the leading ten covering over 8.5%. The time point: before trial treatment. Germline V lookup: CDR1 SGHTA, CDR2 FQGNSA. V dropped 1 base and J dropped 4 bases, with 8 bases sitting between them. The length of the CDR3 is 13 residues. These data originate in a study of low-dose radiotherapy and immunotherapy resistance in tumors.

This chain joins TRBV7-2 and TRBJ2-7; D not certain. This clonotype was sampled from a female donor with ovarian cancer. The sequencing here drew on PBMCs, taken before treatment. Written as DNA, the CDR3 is TGTGCCAGCAGCTTAGAATCGTTATACGAGCAGTACTTC. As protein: CASSLESLYEQYF.